This T cell receptor (beta chain) was retrieved from a study of OX40 agonist ivuxolimab in advanced cancers. Germline V gene data show CDR1 as SGDLS and CDR2 as YYNGEE. V lost 3 bases to trimming and J lost 1 base; unmatched junction nucleotides: 5. This CDR3 has 15 residues. Libraries were prepared by immunoSEQ multiplex PCR; TCRdb keeps only in-frame clonotypes and omits some of them. The sample shows over 55,000 clones, 65% to 90% of them seen only once. The chain uses TRBV9 and TRBJ2-3, with 7 bases matching TRBD2. Material: CD4+ or CD8+ T cells sorted from blood, obtained in a trial of the OX40 agonist ivuxolimab. This clonotype was sampled from an adult with an advanced solid tumor such as melanoma, head and neck, liver or kidney cancer. The CDR3 here is CASSGGLTGTDTQYF. The CDR3 bases are TGTGCCAGCAGCGGGGGACTAACTGGCACAGATACGCAGTATTTT.